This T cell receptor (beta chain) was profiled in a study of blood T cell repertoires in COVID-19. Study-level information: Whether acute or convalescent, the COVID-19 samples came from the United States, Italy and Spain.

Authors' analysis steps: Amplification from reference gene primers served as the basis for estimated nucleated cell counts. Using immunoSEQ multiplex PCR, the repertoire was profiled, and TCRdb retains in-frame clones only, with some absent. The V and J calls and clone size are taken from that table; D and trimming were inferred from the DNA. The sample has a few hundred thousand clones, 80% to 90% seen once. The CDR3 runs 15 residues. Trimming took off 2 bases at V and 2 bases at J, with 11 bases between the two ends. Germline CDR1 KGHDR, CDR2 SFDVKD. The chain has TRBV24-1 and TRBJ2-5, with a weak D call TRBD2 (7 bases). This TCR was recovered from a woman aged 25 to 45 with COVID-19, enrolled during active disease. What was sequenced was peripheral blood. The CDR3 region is CATSDSGGRQETQYF. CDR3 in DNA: TGTGCCACCAGTGATTCGGGGGGCCGACAAGAGACCCAGTACTTC.